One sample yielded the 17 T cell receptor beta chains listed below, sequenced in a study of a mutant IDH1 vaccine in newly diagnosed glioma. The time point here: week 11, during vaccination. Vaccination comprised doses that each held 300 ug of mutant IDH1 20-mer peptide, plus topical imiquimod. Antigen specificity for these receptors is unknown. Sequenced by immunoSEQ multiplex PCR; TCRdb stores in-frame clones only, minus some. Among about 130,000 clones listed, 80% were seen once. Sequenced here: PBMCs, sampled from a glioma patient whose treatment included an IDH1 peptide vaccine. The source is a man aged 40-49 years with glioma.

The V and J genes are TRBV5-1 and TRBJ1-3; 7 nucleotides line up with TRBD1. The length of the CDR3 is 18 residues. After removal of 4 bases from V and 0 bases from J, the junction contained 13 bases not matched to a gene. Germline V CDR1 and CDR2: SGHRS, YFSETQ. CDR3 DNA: TGCGCCAGCAGCACCGGGACAGCCAGATCTAACTCTGGAAACACCATATATTTT. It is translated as CASSTGTARSNSGNTIYF.

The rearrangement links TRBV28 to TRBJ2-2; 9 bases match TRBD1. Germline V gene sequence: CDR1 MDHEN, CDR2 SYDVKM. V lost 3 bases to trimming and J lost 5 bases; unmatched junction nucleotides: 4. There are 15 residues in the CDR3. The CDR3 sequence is CASSFPDRGTGELFF. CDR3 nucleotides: TGTGCCAGCAGTTTTCCCGACAGGGGGACCGGGGAGCTGTTTTTT.

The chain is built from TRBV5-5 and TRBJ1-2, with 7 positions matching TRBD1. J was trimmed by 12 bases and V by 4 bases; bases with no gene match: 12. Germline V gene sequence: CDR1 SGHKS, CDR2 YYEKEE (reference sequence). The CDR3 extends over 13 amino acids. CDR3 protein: CASSQAPTGDDTF. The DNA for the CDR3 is TGTGCCAGCAGCCAAGCACCAACAGGGGATGACACCTTC.

The CDR3 nucleotides are TGTGCCAGCAGCCCCGGTGGGGGGAGGGAAAAACTGTTTTTT. Amino acid sequence: CASSPGGGREKLFF. The gene calls are TRBV11-2 and TRBJ1-4, with TRBD1 as a possible D gene (5 bases). Between the trimmed V and J ends, which lost 5 bases and 8 bases, there was a span of 15 bases. The CDR3 has 14 residues. Germline loops: CDR1 SGHAT, CDR2 FQNNGV.

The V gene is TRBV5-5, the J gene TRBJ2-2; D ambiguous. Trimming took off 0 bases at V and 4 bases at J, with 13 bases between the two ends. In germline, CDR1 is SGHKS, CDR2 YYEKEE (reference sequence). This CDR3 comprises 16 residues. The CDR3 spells CASSLDSGFGTGELFF. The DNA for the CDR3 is TGTGCCAGCAGCTTGGACAGTGGTTTTGGCACCGGGGAGCTGTTTTTT.

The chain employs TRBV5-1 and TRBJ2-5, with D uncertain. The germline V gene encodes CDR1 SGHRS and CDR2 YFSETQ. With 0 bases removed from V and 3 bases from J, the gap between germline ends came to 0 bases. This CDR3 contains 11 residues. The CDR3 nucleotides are TGCGCCAGCAGCTTGGAAGAGACCCAGTACTTC. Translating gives CASSLEETQYF.

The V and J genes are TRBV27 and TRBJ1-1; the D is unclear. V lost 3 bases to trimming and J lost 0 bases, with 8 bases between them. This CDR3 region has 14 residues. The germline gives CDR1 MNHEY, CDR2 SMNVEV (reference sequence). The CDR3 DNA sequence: TGTGCCAGCAGTTTTAAGGGCCTGAACACTGAAGCTTTCTTT. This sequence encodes CASSFKGLNTEAFF.

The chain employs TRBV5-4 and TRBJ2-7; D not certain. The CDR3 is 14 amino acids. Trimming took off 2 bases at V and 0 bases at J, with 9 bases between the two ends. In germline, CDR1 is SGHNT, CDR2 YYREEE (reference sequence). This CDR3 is CASSFTADSYEQYF. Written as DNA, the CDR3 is TGTGCCAGCAGCTTTACGGCTGACTCCTACGAGCAGTACTTC. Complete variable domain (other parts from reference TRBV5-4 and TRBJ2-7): ETGVTQSPTHLIKTRGQQVTLRCSSQSGHNTVSWYQQALGQGPQFIFQYYREEENGRGNFPPRFSGLQFPNYSSELNVNALELDDSALYLCASSFTADSYEQYFGPGTRLTVT.

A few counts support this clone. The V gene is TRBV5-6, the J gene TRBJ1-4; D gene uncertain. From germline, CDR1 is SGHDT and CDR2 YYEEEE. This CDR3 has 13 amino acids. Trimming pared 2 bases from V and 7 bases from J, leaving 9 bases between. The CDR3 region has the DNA TGTGCCAGCAGCTTCAACGAGGCTGAAAAACTGTTTTTT. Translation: CASSFNEAEKLFF.

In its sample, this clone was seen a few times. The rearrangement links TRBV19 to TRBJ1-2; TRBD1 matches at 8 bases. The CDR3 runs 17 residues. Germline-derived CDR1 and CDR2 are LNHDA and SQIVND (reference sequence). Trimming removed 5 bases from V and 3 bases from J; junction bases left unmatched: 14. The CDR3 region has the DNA TGTGCCAGTAGTCCTCTAGGGGGACAGGCTATCCACTATGGCTACACCTTC. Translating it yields CASSPLGGQAIHYGYTF. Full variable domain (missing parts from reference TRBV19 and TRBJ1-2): DGGITQSPKYLFRKEGQNVTLSCEQNLNHDAMYWYRQDPGQGLRLIYYSQIVNDFQKGDIAEGYSVSREKKESFPLTVTSAQKNPTAFYLCASSPLGGQAIHYGYTFGSGTRLTVV.

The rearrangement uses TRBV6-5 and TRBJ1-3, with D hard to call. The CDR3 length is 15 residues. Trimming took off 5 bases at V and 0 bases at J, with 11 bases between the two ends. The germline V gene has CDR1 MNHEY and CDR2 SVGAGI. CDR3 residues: CASSRTEISGNTIYF. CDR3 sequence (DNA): TGTGCCAGCAGTAGGACGGAGATCTCTGGAAACACCATATATTTT.

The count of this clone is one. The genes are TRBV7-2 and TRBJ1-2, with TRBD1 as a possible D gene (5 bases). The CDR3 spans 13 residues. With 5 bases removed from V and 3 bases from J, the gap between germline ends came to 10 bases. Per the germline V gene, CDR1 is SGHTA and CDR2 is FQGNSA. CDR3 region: CASSQKGDYGYTF. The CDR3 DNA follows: TGTGCCAGCAGCCAGAAAGGGGACTATGGCTACACCTTC.

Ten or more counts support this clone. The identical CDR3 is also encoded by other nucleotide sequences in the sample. CDR3 residues: CASSRVQGEAFF. Here the CDR3 DNA reads TGCGCCAGCAGCCGGGTCCAAGGTGAAGCTTTCTTT. The genes are TRBV4-3 and TRBJ1-1; D is unclear. Trimming stripped 4 bases from V and 7 bases from J, with 10 bases between. The CDR3 contains 12 residues. The germline V gene has CDR1 LGHNA and CDR2 YSLEER.

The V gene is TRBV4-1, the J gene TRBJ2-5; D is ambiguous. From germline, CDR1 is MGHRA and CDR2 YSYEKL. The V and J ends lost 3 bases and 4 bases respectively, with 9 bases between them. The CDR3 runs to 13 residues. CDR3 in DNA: TGCGCCAGCAGCCAGGGTAGGCGAGAGACCCAGTACTTC. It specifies CASSQGRRETQYF.

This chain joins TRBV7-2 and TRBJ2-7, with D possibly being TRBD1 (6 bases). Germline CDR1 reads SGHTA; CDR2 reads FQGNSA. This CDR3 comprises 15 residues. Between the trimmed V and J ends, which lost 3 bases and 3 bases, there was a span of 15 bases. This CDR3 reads CASSFRDTPLYEQYF. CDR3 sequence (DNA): TGTGCCAGCAGCTTCCGGGACACACCCCTCTACGAGCAGTACTTC.

This CDR3 reads CASSSYGGGTDTQYF. The CDR3 DNA reads TGTGCCAGCAGTTCGTATGGGGGAGGCACAGATACGCAGTATTTT. The V and J genes are TRBV6-6 and TRBJ2-3, with D perhaps TRBD1 or TRBD2 (5 bases each). Germline CDR1 MNHNY, CDR2 SVGAGI (reference sequence). CDR3 length: 15 amino acids. V shed 4 bases and J shed 1 base, with 12 bases lying between them.

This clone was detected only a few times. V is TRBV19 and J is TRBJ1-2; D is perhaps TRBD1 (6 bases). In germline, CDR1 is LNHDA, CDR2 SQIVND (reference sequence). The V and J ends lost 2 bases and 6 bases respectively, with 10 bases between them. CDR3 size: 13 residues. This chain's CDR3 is CASSIKAGDGYTF. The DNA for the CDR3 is TGTGCCAGTAGTATAAAGGCAGGGGATGGCTACACCTTC.